The rows below give T cell receptor beta chains drawn from one sample of a study of low-dose radiotherapy and immunotherapy resistance in tumors. TCRdb ran MiXCR on the reads and lists one entry per CDR3 protein. The sample carries tens of thousands of distinct CDR3 sequences, 15% to 20% recorded once. Material: PBMCs, obtained before treatment. The receptors shown here come from a male donor with prostate cancer. Each CDR3 is given with its conserved first and last residue. The order of the fields is V gene, J gene, D gene, clone size, CDR3 DNA, CDR3 protein. The D gene is left open where the match is weak. Clone size is shown for a subset of rows, as once, few, many or a class of expanded clone.

v_call: TRBV13
j_call: TRBJ2-3
d_call: TRBD2
clone_size: many
cdr3_nt: TGTGCCAGCAGCTTATGGGGCAGGGAGGGCCCAGATACGCAGTATTTT
cdr3_aa: CASSLWGREGPDTQYF

v_call: TRBV7-8
j_call: TRBJ2-5
d_call: TRBD2
clone_size: .
cdr3_nt: TGTGCCAGCAGCCCCCCGGGGGGGGTAGCGGAGACCCAGTACTTC
cdr3_aa: CASSPPGGVAETQYF

v_call: TRBV20-1
j_call: TRBJ1-1
d_call: .
clone_size: few
cdr3_nt: TGCAGTGCTCTACAGGAGAACACTGAAGCTTTCTTT
cdr3_aa: CSALQENTEAFF

v_call: TRBV3-1
j_call: TRBJ2-1
d_call: TRBD2
clone_size: many
cdr3_nt: TGTGCCAGCAGCCAAGCTCCTAGCGGGGGGGCAAATGAGCAGTTCTTC
cdr3_aa: CASSQAPSGGANEQFF

v_call: TRBV2
j_call: TRBJ2-5
d_call: .
clone_size: .
cdr3_nt: TGTGCCAGCAGTACGGACACCGGGATGGAGACCCAGTACTTC
cdr3_aa: CASSTDTGMETQYF

v_call: TRBV15
j_call: TRBJ2-5
d_call: .
clone_size: many
cdr3_nt: TGTGCCACCTCAATAGGGGGGCCTTACCAAGAGACCCAGTACTTC
cdr3_aa: CATSIGGPYQETQYF

v_call: TRBV20-1
j_call: TRBJ2-5
d_call: TRBD1
clone_size: many
cdr3_nt: TGCAGTGCTCCGCTAGGACAGGATCAAGAGACCCAGTACTTC
cdr3_aa: CSAPLGQDQETQYF

v_call: TRBV28
j_call: TRBJ1-2
d_call: .
clone_size: many
cdr3_nt: TGTGCCAGCAGCAAAACAGGGGGCTACACCTTC
cdr3_aa: CASSKTGGYTF

v_call: TRBV20-1
j_call: TRBJ2-3
d_call: TRBD2
clone_size: many
cdr3_nt: TGCAGTGCTAGAGGGGGACTAGCGGGGAGCACAGATACGCAGTATTTT
cdr3_aa: CSARGGLAGSTDTQYF

v_call: TRBV14
j_call: TRBJ2-3
d_call: .
clone_size: many
cdr3_nt: TGTGCCAGCAGCCAAGATCTTGATACTTACACAGATACGCAGTATTTT
cdr3_aa: CASSQDLDTYTDTQYF

v_call: TRBV5-4
j_call: TRBJ2-3
d_call: .
clone_size: many
cdr3_nt: TGTGCCAGCAGCTTGAAAGATACGCAGTATTTT
cdr3_aa: CASSLKDTQYF

v_call: TRBV18
j_call: TRBJ1-2
d_call: .
clone_size: many
cdr3_nt: TGTGCCAGCGCTTCGGGCAGGACCTATGGCTACACCTTC
cdr3_aa: CASASGRTYGYTF

v_call: TRBV3-1
j_call: TRBJ1-1
d_call: .
clone_size: many
cdr3_nt: TGTGCCAGCAGCCAAGACGGATTTGAAGCTTTCTTT
cdr3_aa: CASSQDGFEAFF

v_call: TRBV20-1
j_call: TRBJ2-2
d_call: .
clone_size: many
cdr3_nt: TGCAGTGCTAGTCCTCCGATCACCGGGGAGCTGTTTTTT
cdr3_aa: CSASPPITGELFF

v_call: TRBV2
j_call: TRBJ1-2
d_call: .
clone_size: many
cdr3_nt: TGTGCCAGCATCATGACAGAAGCTAACTATGGCTACACCTTC
cdr3_aa: CASIMTEANYGYTF

v_call: TRBV24-1
j_call: TRBJ2-2
d_call: .
clone_size: many
cdr3_nt: TGTGCCACCAGTTCTGGGAGAGACACCGGGGAGCTGTTTTTT
cdr3_aa: CATSSGRDTGELFF

v_call: TRBV7-8
j_call: TRBJ2-4
d_call: .
clone_size: many
cdr3_nt: TGTGCCAGCAGCTCATTGAGGGGGGTAGTTACCAAAAACATTCAGTACTTC
cdr3_aa: CASSSLRGVVTKNIQYF

v_call: TRBV6-2/TRBV6-3
j_call: TRBJ2-5
d_call: .
clone_size: many
cdr3_nt: TGTGCCAGCAAAGAACGCGCGGGGGCGGGGGAGACCCAGTACTTC
cdr3_aa: CASKERAGAGETQYF

v_call: TRBV4-1
j_call: TRBJ2-7
d_call: .
clone_size: many
cdr3_nt: TGCGCCAGCAGCGGCCGGGCAGCCTACGAGCAGTACTTC
cdr3_aa: CASSGRAAYEQYF

v_call: TRBV6-2/TRBV6-3
j_call: TRBJ1-1
d_call: .
clone_size: many
cdr3_nt: TGTGCCAGCAGTTACGGGGGGAACACTGAAGCTTTCTTT
cdr3_aa: CASSYGGNTEAFF

v_call: TRBV7-8
j_call: TRBJ2-3
d_call: .
clone_size: many
cdr3_nt: TGTGCCAGCAGCTTATGGTCAGGGAGATCAGATACGCAGTATTTT
cdr3_aa: CASSLWSGRSDTQYF

v_call: TRBV6-1
j_call: TRBJ2-5
d_call: .
clone_size: many
cdr3_nt: TGTGCCAGCTCCCCGGTCCGTTCTCGAGAGACCCAGTACTTC
cdr3_aa: CASSPVRSRETQYF

v_call: TRBV7-2
j_call: TRBJ2-3
d_call: TRBD1
clone_size: few
cdr3_nt: TGTGCCAGCACCCCCTTGGGACAGAGTGGAGATACGCAGTATTTT
cdr3_aa: CASTPLGQSGDTQYF

v_call: TRBV7-2
j_call: TRBJ2-3
d_call: TRBD2
clone_size: many
cdr3_nt: TGTGCCAGCAGCTCACTAGCGGGGGTCACAGAGCTCACAGATACGCAGTATTTT
cdr3_aa: CASSSLAGVTELTDTQYF

v_call: TRBV3-1
j_call: TRBJ1-1
d_call: .
clone_size: .
cdr3_nt: TGTGCCAGCAGCCAGTTAGACAGATGGAACACTGAAGCTTTCTTT
cdr3_aa: CASSQLDRWNTEAFF

v_call: TRBV6-1
j_call: TRBJ1-1
d_call: TRBD1
clone_size: many
cdr3_nt: TGTGCCAGCACTCATGACAGGGGCGACACTGAAGCTTTCTTT
cdr3_aa: CASTHDRGDTEAFF

v_call: TRBV5-1
j_call: TRBJ2-2
d_call: .
clone_size: many
cdr3_nt: TGCGCCAGCAGCGAGATGGGGGCGAACACCGGGGAGCTGTTTTTT
cdr3_aa: CASSEMGANTGELFF

v_call: TRBV12-3/TRBV12-4
j_call: TRBJ2-5
d_call: .
clone_size: many
cdr3_nt: TGTGCCAGCAGGTTGCCGGGAAAAGAGACCCAGTACTTC
cdr3_aa: CASRLPGKETQYF

v_call: TRBV7-2
j_call: TRBJ2-7
d_call: TRBD2
clone_size: many
cdr3_nt: TGTGCCAGCAGTTCGGGGCGGGGGGGCCTCGAGCAGTACTTC
cdr3_aa: CASSSGRGGLEQYF

v_call: TRBV20-1
j_call: TRBJ2-1
d_call: TRBD1
clone_size: many
cdr3_nt: TGCAGTCCTTACAGGGGAACCTACAATGAGCAGTTCTTC
cdr3_aa: CSPYRGTYNEQFF

v_call: TRBV6-2/TRBV6-3
j_call: TRBJ1-2
d_call: TRBD1
clone_size: many
cdr3_nt: TGTGCCAGCAGTTTGCAGACAGGGGCGGTTTTCGGCTACACCTTC
cdr3_aa: CASSLQTGAVFGYTF

v_call: TRBV12-3/TRBV12-4
j_call: TRBJ1-4
d_call: TRBD1
clone_size: few
cdr3_nt: TGTGCCAGCAGTCCCGGGACAGGGCTTGAAAAACTGTTTTTT
cdr3_aa: CASSPGTGLEKLFF

v_call: TRBV7-2
j_call: TRBJ1-2
d_call: TRBD1
clone_size: many
cdr3_nt: TGTGCCAGCAGGAAGGAGGGGGCCACGGGGGGCTACACCTTC
cdr3_aa: CASRKEGATGGYTF

v_call: TRBV7-9
j_call: TRBJ2-3
d_call: TRBD2
clone_size: many
cdr3_nt: TGTGCCAGCAGCGTTAGCGGGGGAAACACAGATACGCAGTATTTT
cdr3_aa: CASSVSGGNTDTQYF

v_call: TRBV29-1
j_call: TRBJ2-7
d_call: TRBD2
clone_size: many
cdr3_nt: TGCAGCGTTGGTAGCGGGGGGGCCGGTCGGTACGAGCAGTACTTC
cdr3_aa: CSVGSGGAGRYEQYF

v_call: TRBV7-8
j_call: TRBJ2-3
d_call: .
clone_size: many
cdr3_nt: TGTGCCAGCAGCTTAGTGCGGGGGCCAGATACGCAGTATTTT
cdr3_aa: CASSLVRGPDTQYF

v_call: TRBV3-1
j_call: TRBJ2-3
d_call: TRBD2
clone_size: many
cdr3_nt: TGTGCCAGCAGCCAAGGCGGGGGGGACTCAGATACGCAGTATTTT
cdr3_aa: CASSQGGGDSDTQYF

v_call: TRBV7-2
j_call: TRBJ2-5
d_call: .
clone_size: many
cdr3_nt: TGTGCCAGCAGCTTCTCGGGGCAGAGCCAAGAGACCCAGTACTTC
cdr3_aa: CASSFSGQSQETQYF

v_call: TRBV10-3
j_call: TRBJ2-1
d_call: .
clone_size: many
cdr3_nt: TGTGCCACCCCCAGCGACAACAATGAGCAGTTCTTC
cdr3_aa: CATPSDNNEQFF

v_call: TRBV6-2/TRBV6-3
j_call: TRBJ2-3
d_call: TRBD2
clone_size: many
cdr3_nt: TGTGCCAGCAGGTCTAGCGGGGGCCCAGATACGCAGTATTTT
cdr3_aa: CASRSSGGPDTQYF

v_call: TRBV5-4
j_call: TRBJ2-3
d_call: TRBD2
clone_size: many
cdr3_nt: TGTGCCAGCAGCCCTAGCGGGGCAGATACGCAGTATTTT
cdr3_aa: CASSPSGADTQYF

v_call: TRBV11-1
j_call: TRBJ1-1
d_call: TRBD1
clone_size: many
cdr3_nt: TGTGCCAGCAGCTGGGGACAGAAGGAAGCTTTCTTT
cdr3_aa: CASSWGQKEAFF

v_call: TRBV5-4
j_call: TRBJ1-1
d_call: TRBD1
clone_size: .
cdr3_nt: TGTGCCAGCAGCCAGGACAGGGGCTGGAGCACTGAAGCTTTCTTT
cdr3_aa: CASSQDRGWSTEAFF

v_call: TRBV20-1
j_call: TRBJ1-1
d_call: .
clone_size: many
cdr3_nt: TGCAGTGCTAGAGTCCCGGCCGTGGCACCTCTTTCTGGTGCTTTCTTT
cdr3_aa: CSARVPAVAPLSGAFF

v_call: TRBV11-2
j_call: TRBJ1-2
d_call: .
clone_size: many
cdr3_nt: TGTGCCAGCAGCTTAGTTCGGGTTTACTATGGCTACACCTTC
cdr3_aa: CASSLVRVYYGYTF

v_call: TRBV7-8
j_call: TRBJ1-6
d_call: .
clone_size: many
cdr3_nt: TGTGCCAGCAGCTTAGAGGGGGTCAGCAATTCACCCCTCCACTTT
cdr3_aa: CASSLEGVSNSPLHF

v_call: TRBV27
j_call: TRBJ2-7
d_call: TRBD1
clone_size: .
cdr3_nt: TGTGCCAGCAGGCAGCCGGGACAGGGCCTCCCCTACGAGCAGTACTTC
cdr3_aa: CASRQPGQGLPYEQYF

v_call: TRBV12-3/TRBV12-4
j_call: TRBJ2-1
d_call: .
clone_size: many
cdr3_nt: TGTGCCAGCAGTTTAGACCGGGCTCCTTTGGGTGAGCAGTTCTTC
cdr3_aa: CASSLDRAPLGEQFF